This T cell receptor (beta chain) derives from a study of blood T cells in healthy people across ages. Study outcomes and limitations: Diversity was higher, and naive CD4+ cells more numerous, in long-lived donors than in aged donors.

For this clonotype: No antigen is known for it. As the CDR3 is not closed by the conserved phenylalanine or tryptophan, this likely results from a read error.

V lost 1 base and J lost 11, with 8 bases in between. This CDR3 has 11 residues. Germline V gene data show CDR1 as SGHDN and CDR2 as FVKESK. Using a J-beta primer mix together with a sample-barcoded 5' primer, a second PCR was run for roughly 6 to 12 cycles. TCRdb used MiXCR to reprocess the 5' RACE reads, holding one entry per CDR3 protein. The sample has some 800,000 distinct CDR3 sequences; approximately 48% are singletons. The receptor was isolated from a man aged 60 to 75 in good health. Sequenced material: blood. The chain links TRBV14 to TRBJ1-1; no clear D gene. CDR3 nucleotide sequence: TGTGCCAGCAGCCAAGGCCCTAGGGCTTTCTCT. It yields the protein CASSQGPRAFS.